Below, one T cell receptor beta chain is given with its context. The antigen is undetermined. One end of the junction does not line up with germline, which may come from a read error. CDR3 size: 13 residues. Germline V gene data show CDR1 as WNHNN and CDR2 as SYGVQD (reference sequence). The source of the sample is a study of shared clonotypes between healthy human individuals. General observations from the study: Read depth was anticipated to influence clonotype sharing among donors. The study found lower generation probabilities in non-shared clonotypes than in those shared by all four donors.

Replicate PCRs run on sorted subsets employed roughly 190 ng DNA, tens of thousands of T cell genomes. Authors' analysis steps: ImmunoSEQ supplied junction-only sequences lacking quality scores, so filtering was different. TCRdb's table, derived via immunoSEQ multiplex PCR, lists solely in-frame clones and lacks some. V and J calls and clone size come straight from that table; D and trimming were deduced from the DNA. The table has 2.5 million or so clones, 85% to 95% seen once; the top ten hold around 0.14%. Sequences were obtained from naive CD4+ T cells sorted from blood. Subset: CD45RA+ positively selected. This clonotype originated in a young man in good health. This chain links TRBV10-1 with TRBJ2-7, with 10 bases aligning to TRBD1. DNA of the CDR3: TGCGCCAGTAGTGACAGGGGGCTCGACGAGCAGTACTTC. Its protein is CASSDRGLDEQYF.